This entry concerns a single TCR beta chain. Its binding antigen is unknown. No clone much larger than this one lies a single base away; base qualities are absent. These data come from a study of T cells in Graves' hyperthyroidism and ophthalmopathy (dated by TCRdb to the late 2010s). About the full investigation: Peripheral blood samples were taken at the time of initial diagnosis, prior to any treatment. After blood sampling, hyperthyroidism patients were treated with methimazole at a starting dose of 30 mg daily, and ophthalmopathy patients were treated with high-dose intravenous methylprednisolone. The 100 discovery patients were divided at random into training and test sets in a 7:3 ratio. A discovery cohort of approximately 100 patients, 43 with Graves' ophthalmopathy and 55 to 60 with stable Graves' hyperthyroidism, was used to find distinguishing TCR V-J signatures. Prospective prediction of ophthalmopathy was tested in an independent validation cohort of approximately 19 hyperthyroidism patients and 15 to 17 patients who later progressed to ophthalmopathy. In more than 5 Graves' hyperthyroidism patients, the study also compared T-cell repertoires from thyroid tissue with T-cell repertoires from blood. According to the paper, TCR Vbeta CDR3 sequencing was carried out on some 140 peripheral blood samples, which came from fewer than 50 ophthalmopathy, 70 to 80 hyperthyroidism and about 17 progressor patients. Broader findings and caveats from the paper: During validation, the model predicted progression to ophthalmopathy a median of around six months ahead of onset, with more than 60% sensitivity and roughly 72% specificity. Blood samples also contained most of the expanded thyroid clonotypes (frequency above 0.001), which suggests that blood repertoires may reflect thyroid immune responses. A model built on a 13 V-J signature distinguished ophthalmopathy from stable hyperthyroidism, reaching 85% to 90% sensitivity and 81.08% specificity in cross-validation and 80%/75% in testing. Sample size was not statistically predetermined, and investigators were not blinded to group allocation.

Taken from the germline V gene (reference sequence), the CDR1 and CDR2 loops are DFQATT and SNEGSKA. V is cut back by 5 bases and J by 5 bases, with 6 bases in the junction unmatched. The CDR3, from cysteine to phenylalanine, totals 15 residues. Only CDR3 DNA is held: 45 bases, read in frame from base 1. The TCR beta CDR3 regions were amplified from RNA transcripts. A first-round RT-PCR of the TCR CDR3 used the HTBI primer set with the Qiagen OneStep RT-PCR kit. A second multiplex PCR round built the libraries, followed by size selection and purification. Libraries were sequenced paired-end with 100 bp reads on an Illumina HiSeq2000. The original methods were these. Raw data were processed with SOAPnuke, discarding reads with adapters, uncalled bases, mean Phred below 15, or no exact constant-primer or identifier match. COPE v1.2.5 was used to merge high-quality paired reads, and clonotypes were defined as unique nucleotide sequences. MiTCR v1.1 was used to align clonotypes to the IMGT TRBV, TRBD and TRBJ reference segments. Analysis was restricted to V-J combinations with a frequency above 0.0001, which covered 99% to 99.2% of repertoires. The TCS score was defined as the ratio of F50 (clonal expansion) to E x V (chaos), calculated using BLOSUM62-based TCRdist between CDR3 peptides within each V-J. Welch's t-statistics and random forest reduced 514 V-J features to about 12, which were used in a naive Bayes classifier (R e1071). The Morisita-Horn index was used to measure how similar the thyroid and blood repertoires were. TCRdb trimmed the raw reads at Q25, called clones with MiXCR and kept productive beta chains. Each entry is one CDR3 protein sequence, shown with its most common DNA and genes. The V and J calls, along with clone size, are taken from TCRdb and not from the paper's own processing. In this sample the table shows about 840,000 distinct CDR3 sequences, over 35% of which occur a single time. Approximately 10% of the sample belongs to the ten largest clones.

Stable Graves' hyperthyroidism was defined as the absence of progression to ophthalmopathy over 18 months of follow-up. The hyperthyroidism patients were between 18 and 65 years old and newly diagnosed, with a disease duration of less than 2 months. Any patient with an uncontrolled infection, another autoimmune disease, pregnancy or lactation was excluded. Diagnoses were established on the basis of clinical symptoms, serum thyroxine and TRAb, thyroid ultrasound, and orbital computed tomography. PBMCs were isolated from about 10 ml of fresh peripheral blood by Ficoll-Paque density gradient centrifugation. Total RNA was extracted with Trizol reagent, and quality was checked on an Agilent 2100 Bioanalyzer.

This sequence originates from a man between 18 and 35 years old with Graves' hyperthyroidism. Sequencing was performed on blood. The chain is assembled from TRBV20-1 and TRBJ2-2; 12 junctional bases match TRBD2. This receptor has the CDR3 CSAASGGARTGELFF. The nucleotide sequence is given as TGCAGTGCTGCTAGCGGGGGGGCCCGAACCGGGGAGCTGTTTTTT.